One and the same sample provided the 17 T cell receptor beta chains below, sequenced in a study of T cell responses to AZD1222 COVID-19 vaccine (dated by TCRdb to the early 2020s). The library came from the immunoSEQ multiplex PCR assay. Not all clones reach the TCRdb copy of this immuneACCESS table, which keeps in-frame sequences only. Checked studies attribute under half of the gap to unresolved V genes and leave the rest unexplained. The sample has more than 110,000 clones on record, approximately 93% of them singletons. Jointly, the top ten make up under 6.5% of the sample. According to the study, the label for this sample's time point signals: baseline before first vaccination. Sequences were derived from peripheral blood, sampled on day 0 of AZD1222 vaccination. The receptors come from an adult in good health.

This chain joins TRBV6-5 and TRBJ1-1, with D possibly being TRBD1 (6 bases). V was shortened by 6 bases and J by 1 base, with 15 bases between the two germline ends. Germline V gives CDR1 MNHEY, CDR2 SVGAGI. The CDR3 loop spans 15 amino acids. CDR3 residues: CASRTLQGWNTEAFF. As DNA, the CDR3 is TGTGCCAGCAGAACCCTACAGGGATGGAACACTGAAGCTTTCTTT.

This clone was recorded a few times. J is TRBJ1-1 and V is TRBV6-5, with 11 bases lining up with TRBD1. Germline lookup yields CDR1 MNHEY and CDR2 SVGAGI. The CDR3 extends over 14 amino acids. Unmatched junction bases numbered 5, after V lost 10 bases and J lost 1 base. The CDR3 spells CATRGTGGNTEAFF. In nucleotides, the CDR3 is TGTGCCACCCGGGGGACAGGGGGGAACACTGAAGCTTTCTTT.

This chain links TRBV3-1 (or the pseudogene TRBV3-2) with TRBJ1-1; D might be TRBD1 (6 bases). The ends were cut back, 4 bases at V and 0 bases at J, with 15 bases in the middle. The V gene's germline CDR1 is LGHDT and CDR2 YNNKEL (reference sequence). The CDR3 covers 16 residues. The CDR3 sequence: CASSRRGGRMNTEAFF. CDR3 DNA sequence: TGTGCCAGCAGCCGAAGGGGGGGGCGAATGAACACTGAAGCTTTCTTT.

The chain couples TRBV4-2 to TRBJ2-7, with 9 bases fitting TRBD1. Germline V gene data show CDR1 as LGHNA and CDR2 as YNFKEQ. Unmatched junction bases numbered 3, after V lost 3 bases and J lost 3 bases. This CDR3 has 14 amino acids. CDR3 sequence reads: CASSQEDRGYEQYF. The DNA for the CDR3 is TGTGCCAGCAGCCAGGAGGACAGGGGCTACGAGCAGTACTTC.

The chain recombines TRBV6-5 with TRBJ2-5, with 9 positions matching TRBD2. The junction had 1 base not matched to a gene; V was cut back by 6 bases and J by 5 bases. This CDR3 contains 12 residues. Germline V CDR1 and CDR2: MNHEY, SVGAGI. CDR3: CASRTSGETQYF. For the CDR3, the DNA is TGTGCCAGCAGAACTAGCGGGGAGACCCAGTACTTC.

The table lists this clone with a few counts. The chain links TRBV19 to TRBJ2-7; 13 bases match TRBD2. The ends lost 4 bases at V and 4 bases at J; junction bases unmatched: 1. Germline loops: CDR1 LNHDA, CDR2 SQIVND (reference sequence). This CDR3 contains 14 residues. CDR3 amino acids: CASSRLAGGYEQYF. CDR3 in DNA: TGTGCCAGTAGTAGACTAGCGGGAGGTTACGAGCAGTACTTC.

This sequence joins TRBV5-1 and TRBJ2-1; 7 nucleotides agree with TRBD2. V lost 9 bases, J lost 3 bases, and 6 bases stayed unmatched. The CDR3 runs 13 residues. The V gene's germline CDR1 is SGHRS and CDR2 YFSETQ. This CDR3 reads CATRESHYNEQFF. The CDR3 DNA sequence: TGCGCCACGCGGGAGTCCCACTACAATGAGCAGTTCTTC.

This clone appeared a few times. The rearrangement uses TRBV18 and TRBJ2-5; 9 bases are a match to TRBD2. CDR3 length: 15 residues. Trimming at V came to 6 bases and at J to 7 bases, leaving 12 bases not matched to a gene. Looked up from germline, CDR1 is KGHSH and CDR2 is LQKENI. The CDR3 loop is CASSPAGGPRRTQYF. DNA of the CDR3: TGTGCCAGCTCCCCAGCGGGAGGCCCTCGTCGGACCCAGTACTTC.

V and J are TRBV30 and TRBJ1-1, with no clear D. The CDR3 covers 13 residues. Germline assignment: CDR1 GTSNPN and CDR2 SVGIG (reference sequence). V dropped 2 bases and J dropped 3 bases, with 10 bases sitting between them. CDR3 loop: CAWSSAGYTEAFF. The CDR3 DNA is TGTGCCTGGAGTTCGGCGGGATACACTGAAGCTTTCTTT.

V and J are TRBV6-5 and TRBJ2-3, with D unresolved. The CDR3 contains 15 residues. In germline, CDR1 is MNHEY, CDR2 SVGAGI. Trimming pared 0 bases from V and 2 bases from J, leaving 9 bases between. In DNA form, the CDR3 reads TGTGCCAGCAGTTACTCCGGCCGACACACAGATACGCAGTATTTT. Translating it yields CASSYSGRHTDTQYF.

This chain links TRBV4-1 with TRBJ2-3; 12 positions agree with TRBD2. With 6 bases clipped from V and 7 bases from J, the junction kept 8 bases outside the gene matches. The CDR3 is 15 residues long. Germline V gives CDR1 MGHRA, CDR2 YSYEKL. Written as DNA, the CDR3 is TGCGCCAGCAGTCGACTAGCGGGAGTCAGTAATACGCAGTATTTT. Its translation: CASSRLAGVSNTQYF.

This clone was detected only once. The chain recombines TRBV12-3 or TRBV12-4 with TRBJ1-4; D not certain. The CDR3 sequence is 13 residues long. Trimming stripped 1 base from V and 3 bases from J, with 3 bases between. CDR3 DNA: TGTGCCAGCAGTTTAGTTCCTAATGAAAAACTGTTTTTT. Translating gives CASSLVPNEKLFF.

Comments on this clone: The same CDR3 can be traced to other DNA sequences in this sample. The chain employs TRBV7-2 and TRBJ2-7; TRBD2 aligns across 10 bases. CDR1 SGHTA and CDR2 FQGNSA come from the germline V gene. The CDR3 is 14 residues long. J gave up 4 bases and V 3 bases, and 3 bases lay outside the gene matches. Written as DNA, the CDR3 is TGTGCCAGCAGCTTGGGAGCGGGAGGGTACGAGCAGTACTTC. Amino acid sequence: CASSLGAGGYEQYF.

The chain has TRBV7-2 and TRBJ2-5; tentative D call: TRBD2 (6 bases). CDR1 is SGHTA, CDR2 FQGNSA, per germline. The CDR3 runs to 14 residues. Trimming cost V 5 bases and J 5 bases, with 15 bases left between them. CDR3: CASSPRLDGETQYF. The CDR3 coding sequence is TGTGCCAGCAGCCCCCGACTAGATGGGGAGACCCAGTACTTC.

This clone is a singleton in its sample. This chain links TRBV15 with TRBJ2-1; 9 bases map to TRBD2. The CDR3 covers 17 residues. The germline CDR1 and CDR2 sequences are LNHNV and YYDKDF (reference sequence). Trimming at V came to 0 bases and at J to 4 bases, leaving 7 bases not matched to a gene. The CDR3 nucleotides read TGTGCCACCAGCAGAGAAGCGGGCGGGAGGGGTTACAATGAGCAGTTCTTC. Translation gives CATSREAGGRGYNEQFF.

The chain is built from TRBV29-1 and TRBJ2-1; D perhaps matches TRBD2 (5 bases). CDR1 and CDR2 (germline): SQVTM, ANQGSEA. V was shortened by 1 base and J by 13 bases, with 8 bases between the two germline ends. This CDR3 is 10 amino acids long. The CDR3 region has the DNA TGCAGCGTTGAAGTGACTAAACAGTTCTTC. This gives the protein CSVEVTKQFF.

V and J are TRBV13 and TRBJ1-2; the D gene is possibly TRBD1 (5 bases). The V gene's germline CDR1 is PRHDT and CDR2 FYEKMQ (reference sequence). V gave up 1 base and J gave up 7 bases, with 13 bases separating them. CDR3 length: 14 amino acids. CDR3 sequence (DNA): TGTGCCAGCAGCTTAGAGGGGTCCAGACGTGGCTACACCTTC. Translating gives CASSLEGSRRGYTF.